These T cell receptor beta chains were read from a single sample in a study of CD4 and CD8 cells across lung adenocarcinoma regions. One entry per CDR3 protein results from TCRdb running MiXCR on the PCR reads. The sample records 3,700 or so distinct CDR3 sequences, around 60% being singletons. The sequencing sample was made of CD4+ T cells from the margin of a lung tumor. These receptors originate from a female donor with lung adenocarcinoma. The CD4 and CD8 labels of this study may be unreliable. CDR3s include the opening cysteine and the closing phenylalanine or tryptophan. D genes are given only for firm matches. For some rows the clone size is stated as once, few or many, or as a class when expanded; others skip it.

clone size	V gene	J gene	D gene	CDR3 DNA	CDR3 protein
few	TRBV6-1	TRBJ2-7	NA	TGTGCCAGCAAGTGGAACGACGGTACCTACGAGCAGTACTTC	CASKWNDGTYEQYF
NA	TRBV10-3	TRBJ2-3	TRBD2	TGTGCCACCAGTCACCAGCGGGAATCAGGCACAGATACGCAGTATTTT	CATSHQRESGTDTQYF
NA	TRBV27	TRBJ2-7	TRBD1	TGTGCCAGCGGACGCAAACGACAGGGAATCCTTCCTGGGCTCGGCGAGCAGTACTTC	CASGRKRQGILPGLGEQYF
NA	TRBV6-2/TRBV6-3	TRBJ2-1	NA	TGTGCCAGCACCACTCTCGGGCTAGCAGGTGAGCAGTTCTTC	CASTTLGLAGEQFF
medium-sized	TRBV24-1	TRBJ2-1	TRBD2	TGTGCCACCAGTGATTCTACCACTAGCGCCAACTACAATGAGCAGTTCTTC	CATSDSTTSANYNEQFF
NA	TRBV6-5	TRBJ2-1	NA	TGTGCCAGCAGTTACTCGAATCAGCGGATCCACCGGGAGCAGTTCTTC	CASSYSNQRIHREQFF
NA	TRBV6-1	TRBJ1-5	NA	TGTGCCAGCCGGGTCGGGGATAAGGGCCAGCCCCAGCATTTT	CASRVGDKGQPQHF
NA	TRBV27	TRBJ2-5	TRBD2	TGTGCCAGCAGTTTATATGCGGGACTAGCGGGAAAAGAGACCCAGTACTTC	CASSLYAGLAGKETQYF
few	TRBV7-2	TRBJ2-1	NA	TGTGCCAGCAGCCCCTGGACTGTAAGTCATGAGCAGTTCTTC	CASSPWTVSHEQFF
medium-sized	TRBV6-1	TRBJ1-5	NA	TGTGCCAGCAGAGTAGATAGCAATCAGCCCCAGCATTTT	CASRVDSNQPQHF
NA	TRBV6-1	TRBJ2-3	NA	TGTGCCAGCACCCGAGGGGGAGCCCGCACAGATACGCAGTATTTT	CASTRGGARTDTQYF
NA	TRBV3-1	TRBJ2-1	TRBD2	TGTGCCAGCAGACAACTAGCGGGAGGACAATACAATGAGCAGTTCTTC	CASRQLAGGQYNEQFF
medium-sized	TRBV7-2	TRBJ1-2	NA	TGTGCCAGCAGCTTACTCGGGTCGGCTAACTATGGCTACACCTTC	CASSLLGSANYGYTF
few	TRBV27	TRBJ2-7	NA	TGTGCCAGCAGAGGGCCGGGTTCCTACGAGCAGTACTTC	CASRGPGSYEQYF
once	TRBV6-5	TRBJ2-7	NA	TGTGCCAGCAGTTACCGGGACGGATACGAGCAGTACTTC	CASSYRDGYEQYF
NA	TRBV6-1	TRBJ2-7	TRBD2	TGTGCCAGCAGGAGGACTAGCGGCAACTGGGAGACCTACGAGCAGTACTTC	CASRRTSGNWETYEQYF
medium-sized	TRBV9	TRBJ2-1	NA	TGTGCCAGCAGCTTAGCGGAACATTTCAATGAGCAGTTCTTC	CASSLAEHFNEQFF
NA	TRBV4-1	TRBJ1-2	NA	TGCGCCAGCAGCCAAGGTCAGCGATATGATAACTATGGCTACACCTTC	CASSQGQRYDNYGYTF
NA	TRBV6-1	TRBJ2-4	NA	TGTGCCAGCAGTGTAGGGGTCGGCAAAAACACGCAGTATTTC	CASSVGVGKNTQYF
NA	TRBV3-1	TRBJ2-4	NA	TGTGCCAGCAGCCAACAGGGTACTGCGAACATTCAGTACTTC	CASSQQGTANIQYF
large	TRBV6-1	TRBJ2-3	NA	TGTGCCAGCAGTGAAAATCCCGGGGATACGCAGTATTTT	CASSENPGDTQYF
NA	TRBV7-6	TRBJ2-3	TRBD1	TGTGCCAGCATGGGTCTAGGGGGCGGTTTCAAAGATACGCAGTATTTC	CASMGLGGGFKDTQYF
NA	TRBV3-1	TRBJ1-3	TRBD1	TGTGCCAGCGGACAGGTTCGATCCTCTGGAAACACCATATATTTT	CASGQVRSSGNTIYF
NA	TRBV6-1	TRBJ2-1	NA	TGTGCCAGCCGCCGGCGACTAGGTAGACACAATGAGCAGTTCTTC	CASRRRLGRHNEQFF
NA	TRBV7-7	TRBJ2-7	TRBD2	TGTGCTAGCAGCCGCGGACTAGCGGGAGTCGACGAGCAGTACTTC	CASSRGLAGVDEQYF
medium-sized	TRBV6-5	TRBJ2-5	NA	TGTGCCAGCAGTTTAAGCGTCGTGGGTATGGAGACCCAGTACTTC	CASSLSVVGMETQYF
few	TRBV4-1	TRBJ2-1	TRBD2	TGCGCCAGCAGCCAAGATGGGGGGACTAGTCAAAAGCAGTTCTTC	CASSQDGGTSQKQFF
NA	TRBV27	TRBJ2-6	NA	TGTGCCAGCAGCCTGACCGGGACACTCTATCCTGGCTCCTACGTCCAGAACTTC	CASSLTGTLYPGSYVQNF
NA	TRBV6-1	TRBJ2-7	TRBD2	TGTGCCAGCAAGAAGGGACTAGCGGAGAACTACGAGCAGTACTTC	CASKKGLAENYEQYF
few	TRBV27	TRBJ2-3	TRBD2	TGTGCCAGCAGAGCCACGGGGCTAGCGGGACAGTCTAGCACAGATACGCAGTATTTT	CASRATGLAGQSSTDTQYF
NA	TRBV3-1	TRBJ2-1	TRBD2	TGTGCCAGCAGCCAAGAAGTAGCGGGAGGGCTGGATGAGCAGTTCTTC	CASSQEVAGGLDEQFF